Each of the 8 T cell receptor beta chains below was sequenced from the same sample in a study of blood T cells in healthy people across ages. It was with a sample-barcoded 5' primer and a J-beta primer mix that a second PCR of about 6 to 12 cycles was run. Using its own MiXCR run on the 5' RACE reads, TCRdb lists one record per CDR3 protein. The sample consists of about 800,000 distinct CDR3 sequences, about 25% of them appearing once. The same specimen was also included in a second study, on T cells of mothers and their children.

The sample was blood. Every receptor here comes from a boy younger than 18 in good health.

The sample holds many counts of this clonotype. The V gene is TRBV20-1, the J gene TRBJ2-5, with TRBD2 matching over 7 bases. The J call may be in error: the DNA end matches TRBJ2-7 better. Germline CDR1 is DFQATT and CDR2 is SNEGSKA (reference sequence). There are 13 residues in the CDR3. CDR3 residues: CSARVLAAFEQYF. CDR3 coding DNA: TGCAGTGCCCGTGTCCTAGCGGCATTCGAGCAGTACTTC.

This clonotype was seen only a few times. The chain couples TRBV5-4 to TRBJ1-1; D remains ambiguous. Trimming removed 0 bases from V and 10 bases from J, with 13 bases in between. CDR1 is SGHNT, CDR2 YYREEE, per germline (reference sequence). The CDR3 contains 13 residues. Here the CDR3 DNA reads TGTGCCAGCAGCTTGGATCCGTCCTCCACAGCTTTCTTT. Translated: CASSLDPSSTAFF.

This chain links TRBV9 with TRBJ2-3, with TRBD2 identical over 10 bases. This CDR3 is built from 15 residues. CDR1 and CDR2 from the germline V gene are SGDLS and YYNGEE. Unmatched junction bases numbered 6, after V lost 4 bases and J lost 4 bases. CDR3 region: CASSFIAGGPDTQYF. Here the CDR3 DNA reads TGTGCCAGCAGCTTTATAGCGGGAGGACCAGATACGCAGTATTTT.

This clonotype has more than one count but fewer than ten. The V gene is TRBV28, the J gene TRBJ2-5; TRBD2 aligns across 8 bases. Judging by the DNA end, TRBJ2-7 fits better; the J call may be wrong. The CDR3 is 15 residues long. Looked up from germline, CDR1 is MDHEN and CDR2 is SYDVKM. CDR3 amino acids: CASSTSGSGNYEQYF. CDR3 nucleotide sequence: TGTGCCAGCAGCACGAGCGGGAGTGGGAATTACGAGCAGTACTTC.

This clonotype has only a few counts. The CDR3 nucleotides are TGCAGCGTTGAAGATTCAGCGGGAGCAGGGGAGACCCAGTACTTC. Residues: CSVEDSAGAGETQYF. The V call is TRBV29-1, the J call TRBJ2-5, with 8 bases lining up with TRBD2. The CDR3 covers 15 residues. The V and J ends lost 0 bases and 5 bases, in that order; junction bases with no gene match: 8. CDR1 is SQVTM, CDR2 ANQGSEA, per germline.

The genes are TRBV7-2 and TRBJ1-3; no definite D call. Germline values: CDR1 SGHTA, CDR2 FQGNSA. The CDR3 spans 16 residues. V lost 5 bases, J lost 0 bases, and 14 bases lay in between. In nucleotides, the CDR3 is TGTGCCAGCAGCCCTCGTCCGGTGAGCTCTGGAAACACCATATATTTT. It encodes CASSPRPVSSGNTIYF.

V usage is TRBV9 and J usage is TRBJ2-3; possible D gene TRBD1, 5 bases. Germline CDR1 and CDR2: SGDLS and YYNGEE. This CDR3 has 15 amino acids. The V and J ends lost 6 bases and 2 bases respectively, with 16 bases between them. The CDR3 DNA is TGTGCCAGCAAGGTTGGGGCATCAAACACAGATACGCAGTATTTT. This sequence encodes CASKVGASNTDTQYF.

V and J are TRBV5-1 and TRBJ2-4; 7 nucleotides line up with TRBD1. The CDR3 is 16 residues long. V shed 2 bases, J shed 2 bases, and the junction held 7 bases outside the gene matches. Per the germline V gene, CDR1 is SGHRS and CDR2 is YFSETQ. The CDR3 loop is CASSFNRGVPKNIQYF. The CDR3 DNA follows: TGCGCCAGCAGCTTCAACAGGGGTGTCCCCAAAAACATTCAGTACTTC. Together with reference TRBV5-1 and TRBJ2-4, the CDR3 gives the full variable domain: KAGVTQTPRYLIKTRGQQVTLSCSPISGHRSVSWYQQTPGQGLQFLFEYFSETQRNKGNFPGRFSGRQFSNSRSEMNVSTLELGDSALYLCASSFNRGVPKNIQYFGAGTRLSVL.